This T cell receptor beta chain was sequenced during a study of technical replicates of blood from a handful of donors. Method: immunoSEQ multiplex PCR; TCRdb's copy keeps in-frame clones and lacks some. The table records about 59,000 clones, about 90% of them present only once. Germline V gene data show CDR1 as SGHVS and CDR2 as FQNEAQ. Trimming at V came to 2 bases and at J to 1 base, leaving 3 bases not matched to a gene. The CDR3 extends over 16 amino acids. The chain joins TRBV7-8 to TRBJ2-2, with 8 bases identical to TRBD2. The clonotype was recovered from a human donor in good health. Some clones in this sample may be carry-over from other donors' samples. The material sequenced was PBMCs. Written as DNA, the CDR3 is TGTGCCAGCAGCTTACTCCTAGCGGGGAACACCGGGGAGCTGTTTTTT. Its translation: CASSLLLAGNTGELFF.